The 28 T cell receptor beta chains given below trace back to one sample, sequenced in a study of OX40 agonist ivuxolimab in advanced cancers. Only in-frame clones appear in the TCRdb table, and some are missing; sequencing was by immunoSEQ multiplex PCR. The repertoire consists of 65,000 to 95,000 clones, with more than 70% occurring once and the leading ten covering about 2.1%. Here the sequenced sample was CD4+ or CD8+ T cells sorted from blood, taken in a trial of the OX40 agonist ivuxolimab. The origin of the receptors is an adult with an advanced solid tumor such as melanoma, head and neck, liver or kidney cancer.

The rearrangement links TRBV6-5 to TRBJ1-2; D not certain. The length of the CDR3 is 11 residues. Germline V gene data show CDR1 as MNHEY and CDR2 as SVGAGI. V shed 2 bases and J shed 8 bases, with 6 bases lying between them. CDR3 residues: CASSYEGGYTF. Written as DNA, the CDR3 is TGTGCCAGCAGTTACGAGGGAGGCTACACCTTC.

The rearrangement joins TRBV27 to TRBJ2-7, with TRBD1 matching 9 bases. The CDR3 extends over 14 amino acids. V lost 7 bases, J lost 5 bases, and 9 bases stayed unmatched. CDR1 and CDR2 from the germline V gene are MNHEY and SMNVEV (reference sequence). The CDR3 loop reads CASKRRDRADEQYF. As DNA, the CDR3 is TGTGCCAGCAAGAGGCGGGACAGGGCCGACGAGCAGTACTTC.

CDR3 DNA sequence: TGTGCCAGCAGCAAAATGTGGATGGGGGGGCGGAACTATGGCTACACCTTC. Encoded protein: CASSKMWMGGRNYGYTF. The V call is TRBV21-1, the J call TRBJ1-2. TRBV21-1 corresponds to a pseudogene. The CDR3 totals 17 residues.

V is TRBV28 and J is TRBJ1-5; D is undetermined. CDR3 length: 11 residues. Germline CDR1 and CDR2: MDHEN and SYDVKM. The ends were cut back, 2 bases at V and 5 bases at J, with 1 base in the middle. CDR3: CASSLDQPQHF. In nucleotides, the CDR3 is TGTGCCAGCAGTTTAGATCAGCCCCAGCATTTT.

DNA for the CDR3: TGTGCCAGCAGCTTAGAGGGTCGAACTAGCGGCTCCAATGAGCAGTTCTTC. Encoded protein: CASSLEGRTSGSNEQFF. The rearrangement links TRBV7-2 to TRBJ2-1, with 8 bases identical to TRBD2. The J segment lost 6 bases and the V segment lost 1 base, leaving 11 bases of the junction unmatched. Germline values: CDR1 SGHTA, CDR2 FQGNSA. The CDR3 covers 17 residues. Full variable domain (rest looked up from reference TRBV7-2 and TRBJ2-1): GAGVSQSPSNKVTEKGKDVELRCDPISGHTALYWYRQSLGQGLEFLIYFQGNSAPDKSGLPSDRFSAERTGGSVSTLTIQRTQQEDSAVYLCASSLEGRTSGSNEQFFGPGTRLTVL.

V usage is TRBV28 and J usage is TRBJ1-2; D not certain. The CDR3 contains 12 residues. V lost 4 bases, J lost 5 bases, and 8 bases lay in between. The germline gives CDR1 MDHEN, CDR2 SYDVKM. DNA for the CDR3: TGTGCCAGCAGTTCCCCCGGGTATGGCTACACCTTC. As protein: CASSSPGYGYTF.

V and J are TRBV5-1 and TRBJ2-1, with a weak D call TRBD2 (6 bases). V was cut by 4 bases and J by 6 bases, with 11 bases left in between. Germline CDR1 and CDR2: SGHRS and YFSETQ. This CDR3 has 13 amino acids. In nucleotides, the CDR3 is TGCGCCAGCAGCGGACTAACCTCCAATGAGCAGTTCTTC. Translated: CASSGLTSNEQFF.

This rearrangement joins TRBV9 to TRBJ2-2; D is ambiguous. This CDR3 has 13 amino acids. Germline V gene sequence: CDR1 SGDLS, CDR2 YYNGEE. The ends were cut back, 0 bases at V and 7 bases at J, with 7 bases in the middle. CDR3 nucleotide sequence: TGTGCCAGCAGCGTAGCCCCAGTCGGGGAGCTGTTTTTT. Protein: CASSVAPVGELFF.

On this clone itself: This sample also contains other DNA sequences that code for the same CDR3. The chain employs TRBV27 and TRBJ2-2, with D possibly TRBD2 on 6 matching bases. The CDR3 contains 15 residues. Trimming removed 3 bases at V and 0 bases at J, with 8 bases between. In germline, CDR1 is MNHEY, CDR2 SMNVEV (reference sequence). The CDR3 loop is CASSFSGTNTGELFF. In nucleotides, the CDR3 is TGTGCCAGCAGTTTTAGCGGCACGAACACCGGGGAGCTGTTTTTT.

This chain uses TRBV4-2 with TRBJ2-2; a possible D gene is TRBD2 (6 bases). In germline, CDR1 is LGHNA, CDR2 YNFKEQ. The CDR3 sequence is 14 residues long. The V end was cut by 3 bases, the J end by 8 bases, with 13 bases between. The CDR3 spells CASSQRGPTGELFF. The CDR3 nucleotides are TGTGCCAGCAGCCAGCGGGGCCCGACTGGGGAGCTGTTTTTT.

V and J are TRBV14 and TRBJ2-2, with D possibly matching TRBD2 (6 bases). CDR1 and CDR2 from the germline V gene are SGHDN and FVKESK. V was pared by 1 base and J by 2 bases, with 14 bases between. The CDR3 has 17 residues. The CDR3 loop reads CASSQVGQGGNTGELFF. CDR3 nucleotides: TGTGCCAGCAGCCAAGTAGGTCAGGGAGGAAACACCGGGGAGCTGTTTTTT.

DNA for the CDR3: TGTGCCAGCTCACCACAGACCGGACAACAAGAGACCCAGTACTTC. It yields the protein CASSPQTGQQETQYF. The chain uses TRBV18 and TRBJ2-5; D possibly corresponds to TRBD1 (5 bases). The germline V gene encodes CDR1 KGHSH and CDR2 LQKENI. The CDR3 runs 15 residues. The V end lost 1 base, the J end lost 2 bases, and 11 bases lay between the germline ends.

The chain employs TRBV7-3 and TRBJ2-1; D perhaps matches TRBD2 (6 bases). The V and J ends lost 2 bases and 10 bases respectively, with 18 bases between them. The CDR3 length is 15 residues. Germline V gene sequence: CDR1 SGHTA, CDR2 FQGTGA. This chain's CDR3 is CASSLVSGGVGEQFF. The DNA for the CDR3 is TGTGCCAGCAGCTTAGTTTCAGGAGGGGTTGGAGAGCAGTTCTTC.

The table lists this clone with a few counts. The chain joins TRBV9 to TRBJ2-5; the match to TRBD2 covers 9 bases. CDR1 is SGDLS, CDR2 YYNGEE, per germline. The CDR3 totals 16 residues. The V segment lost 4 bases and the J segment 5 bases; nucleotides outside the gene matches: 12. The CDR3 region has the DNA TGTGCCAGCAGCCTCCTCCTGCGGGGGGGCCTGGAGACCCAGTACTTC. It is translated as CASSLLLRGGLETQYF.

The gene calls are TRBV11-2 and TRBJ2-5; D unresolved. Germline CDR1 SGHAT, CDR2 FQNNGV. The CDR3 totals 16 residues. The ends were cut back, 2 bases at V and 5 bases at J, with 18 bases in the middle. CDR3 amino acids: CASSLMNLPTTETQYF. The CDR3 coding sequence is TGTGCCAGCAGCTTAATGAACCTGCCCACGACTGAGACCCAGTACTTC. Full variable domain (missing parts from reference TRBV11-2 and TRBJ2-5): EAGVAQSPRYKIIEKRQSVAFWCNPISGHATLYWYQQILGQGPKLLIQFQNNGVVDDSQLPKDRFSAERLKGVDSTLKIQPAKLEDSAVYLCASSLMNLPTTETQYFGPGTRLLVL.

The CDR3 DNA sequence: TGTGCCAGCAGCTCCCAAGCGGGGAGCACAGATACGCAGTATTTT. It yields the protein CASSSQAGSTDTQYF. The J gene is TRBJ2-3, the V gene TRBV7-9; 7 nucleotides agree with TRBD2. This CDR3 is built from 15 residues. V dropped 4 bases and J dropped 0; count of bases not matched to a gene: 4. The V gene's germline CDR1 is SEHNR and CDR2 FQNEAQ (reference sequence).

V is TRBV5-6 and J is TRBJ1-1; possible D gene TRBD1, 5 bases. Germline values: CDR1 SGHDT, CDR2 YYEEEE. Trimming took 1 base from V and 0 from J, leaving 13 bases between them. CDR3 size: 16 residues. The CDR3 DNA reads TGTGCCAGCAGCTTGCTGGGGGTTCGTGTGAACACTGAAGCTTTCTTT. Residues: CASSLLGVRVNTEAFF.

This clone has just a few counts. The rearrangement uses TRBV9 and TRBJ1-1; D gene uncertain. CDR1 SGDLS and CDR2 YYNGEE come from the germline V gene. The germline V and J ends were trimmed by 4 bases and 2 bases, with 9 bases remaining between them. The CDR3 runs 13 residues. The CDR3 bases are TGTGCCAGCAGCCCATTAATTAACACTGAAGCTTTCTTT. Protein: CASSPLINTEAFF. Supplemented by reference TRBV9 and TRBJ1-1, the full variable domain reads DSGVTQTPKHLITATGQRVTLRCSPRSGDLSVYWYQQSLDQGLQFLIQYYNGEERAKGNILERFSAQQFPDLHSELNLSSLELGDSALYFCASSPLINTEAFFGQGTRLTVV.

The genes are TRBV19 and TRBJ2-3; 8 bases are a match to TRBD2. The CDR3 sequence is 15 residues long. Germline CDR1 and CDR2: LNHDA and SQIVND (reference sequence). Germline trimming cut 5 bases from V and 4 bases from J; bases unmatched to any gene: 8. Written as DNA, the CDR3 is TGTGCCAGTAGTGTCGGGACTAGTAGGCCAGATACGCAGTATTTT. Amino acid sequence: CASSVGTSRPDTQYF.

The chain joins TRBV19 to TRBJ2-1, with no clear D. The V gene's germline CDR1 is LNHDA and CDR2 SQIVND (reference sequence). The CDR3 is 14 amino acids. V lost 5 bases to trimming and J lost 5 bases, with 13 bases between them. This CDR3 is CASSYLRQNNEQFF. The CDR3 bases are TGTGCCAGTAGTTACCTACGGCAGAACAATGAGCAGTTCTTC.

This clone appeared once. V usage is TRBV7-2 and J usage is TRBJ1-4, with 9 nucleotides matching TRBD1. The CDR3 extends over 16 amino acids. Germline V gene sequence: CDR1 SGHTA, CDR2 FQGNSA. V trimming: 1 base; J trimming: 8 bases; junction bases outside the gene matches: 8. This CDR3 is CASSLGRDRVAEKLFF. The CDR3 nucleotides are TGTGCCAGCAGCTTAGGCCGGGACAGGGTGGCGGAAAAACTGTTTTTT.

The chain's CDR3 is CASSLDRGKTQYF. CDR3 in DNA: TGTGCCAGCAGTTTAGACAGGGGGAAGACCCAGTACTTC. This chain joins TRBV2 and TRBJ2-5; 9 positions agree with TRBD1. V was pared by 5 bases and J by 6 bases, with 4 bases of the junction left unmatched. This CDR3 contains 13 residues. The germline V gene encodes CDR1 SNHLY and CDR2 FYNNEI.

The genes are TRBV7-9 and TRBJ1-4; tentative D call: TRBD1 (5 bases). CDR1 and CDR2 from the germline V gene are SEHNR and FQNEAQ (reference sequence). The CDR3 has 14 amino acids. With 5 bases removed from V and 3 bases from J, the gap between germline ends came to 10 bases. The CDR3: CASSNGGSNEKLFF. The DNA for the CDR3 is TGTGCCAGCAGCAACGGGGGTTCTAATGAAAAACTGTTTTTT.

Worth noting for this clone: At the DNA level, this CDR3 is encoded by other sequences in the same sample as well. The rearrangement links TRBV18 to TRBJ1-1, with 8 bases fitting TRBD1. Germline values: CDR1 KGHSH, CDR2 LQKENI. The CDR3 has 14 amino acids. Losses at the gene ends were 2 bases for V and 4 bases for J; bases not matched to a gene: 3. This CDR3 reads CASSPTGGSTEAFF. The CDR3 DNA reads TGTGCCAGCTCACCAACAGGGGGGAGCACTGAAGCTTTCTTT.

The V call is TRBV28, the J call TRBJ2-1, with D unresolved. The germline CDR1 and CDR2 sequences are MDHEN and SYDVKM. This CDR3 has 14 residues. The V end lost 3 bases, the J end lost 0 bases, and 6 bases lay between the germline ends. The CDR3 sequence is CASSLESSYNEQFF. For the CDR3, the DNA is TGTGCCAGCAGTTTGGAGAGCTCCTACAATGAGCAGTTCTTC.

The chain has TRBV28 and TRBJ1-1; D is perhaps TRBD1 (5 bases). Looked up from germline, CDR1 is MDHEN and CDR2 is SYDVKM. V gave up 7 bases and J gave up 0 bases, with 18 bases separating them. CDR3 length equals 16 residues. DNA for the CDR3: TGTGCCAGCATAGGGGCGGGGGTCCAGGTGAACACTGAAGCTTTCTTT. Its protein product is CASIGAGVQVNTEAFF.

The V call is TRBV4-2, the J call TRBJ2-5; TRBD2 matches 13 bases. Germline-derived CDR1 and CDR2 are LGHNA and YNFKEQ. The CDR3 covers 18 residues. Germline trimming cut 4 bases from V and 0 bases from J; bases unmatched to any gene: 8. In nucleotides, the CDR3 is TGTGCCAGCAGCCGACTAGGACTAGCGGGAGCGAACCAAGAGACCCAGTACTTC. It is translated as CASSRLGLAGANQETQYF.

This chain uses TRBV7-9 with TRBJ2-7; 7 nucleotides agree with TRBD1. Per the germline V gene, CDR1 is SEHNR and CDR2 is FQNEAQ (reference sequence). The J segment lost 0 bases and the V segment lost 3 bases, leaving 5 bases of the junction unmatched. CDR3 length: 15 residues. The CDR3 region is CASSFNQGDSYEQYF. DNA of the CDR3: TGTGCCAGCAGCTTTAACCAGGGGGACTCCTACGAGCAGTACTTC.